One T cell receptor (beta chain) is described in this entry. Its antigen is not yet known. No base qualities exist here, and no much larger clone lies one base off it. The protocol used for the library was 5' RACE. For sequencing, an Illumina HiSeq 2500 was employed. A second PCR of roughly 6 to 12 cycles was performed with a sample-barcoded 5' primer and a J-beta primer mix. Each TCR beta cDNA molecule received a unique molecular identifier from a template-switch 5' adaptor carrying 12 random nucleotides. Each sample yielded at least 2.5 million CDR3-containing paired-end reads. All of the RNA was converted into first-strand cDNA using the Mint cDNA synthesis kit, with a TRBC-specific oligonucleotide serving as the primer. Following uracil-DNA glycosylase treatment, a first 18-cycle PCR with universal primers M1SS and BC2_uni_R was performed on all cDNA. Regarding the original processing steps: For normalization, 1 million high-quality reads were randomly selected from each sample, with every read carrying a distinct molecular identifier. Reads with shared molecular identifiers were discarded instead of being binned into consensus sequences. CDR3 identification, clonotype clustering and error correction used MiTCR with a Q25 quality threshold and the strictest error-elimination algorithm. Lower-bound total TCR beta diversity was estimated with a nonparametric unseen species model using Euler transformation. The raw public data were reprocessed by TCRdb itself: fastp quality trimming at Q25, MiXCR clonotype calling, in-frame beta chains only. Every entry covers one CDR3 protein and lists the most common genes and DNA from its rows. None of the V and J calls come from the authors' own analysis; TCRdb made them. A total of about 1.4 million distinct CDR3 sequences appear in this sample, around 59% of them only once. Approximately 7% of the sample lies in the top ten.

Donors were 39 systemically healthy Caucasian individuals from Russia aged roughly 6 to 90 years. Each donor gave about 9.8 milliliters of peripheral blood, drawn into EDTA-treated Vacutainer tubes. Ficoll-Paque density-gradient centrifugation was used to isolate PBMCs, with at least 6.5 million obtained per sample. Trizol reagent was used to extract total RNA from PBMCs, with at least 6 micrograms per sample. For every donor, an aliquot of PBMCs went through flow cytometry to measure the percentages of naive CD45RAhigh/CD27high T cells. The sample belongs to a study of blood T cells in healthy people across ages (dated by TCRdb to between 2015 and 2017). With regard to the full study: In model experiments, roughly one uniquely barcoded TCR beta cDNA molecule per two T cells was captured by template switching. Two additional independent replicas of 1 million unique cDNA reads from the same blood draw were analyzed for two donors (one aged 18 to 30 and one aged 80 or older). Age-related changes in TCR beta repertoire diversity were measured in the study by deep sequencing normalized with unique cDNA molecular identifiers. To avoid experimental bias, donors of different ages were randomly spread across the sequencing lanes. The donors were split into four age groups: young (average 16 years), middle-aged (39), aged (about 62) and long-lived (over 75). Here is what the overall study found, with its caveats: Compared with the aged group, the long-lived group had more naive CD4+ T cells, fewer expanded clones and increased TCR diversity, a pattern suggesting age selection. Because donor CMV infection status was unknown, age-related changes in expanded clonotypes were potentially confounded. As age increased, observed TCR beta diversity per million T cells dropped in a roughly linear way, and a significant reduction was already evident by age roughly 36. Because profiling used bulk unsorted PBMCs, naive and antigen-experienced compartments could not be compared conclusively. Observed TCR beta diversity correlated strongly with the percentage of naive T cells measured by flow cytometry. Estimates of total diversity based on one million sequenced T cells were regarded as lower bounds and as underestimates.

From V the trimming removes 1 base and from J it removes 9 bases, while the gene matches leave 7 bases of the junction unaccounted for. CDR1 and CDR2, per the germline V gene, are MGHRA and YSYEKL. Inclusive of the bounding cysteine and phenylalanine, the CDR3 is 16 residues long. The DNA shown is the 48-base CDR3, in frame from base 1. This TCR was recovered from a man younger than 35 in good health. The sequence links TRBV4-1 to TRBJ2-1; 12 bases in between match TRBD2. Material for sequencing was blood. The DNA sequence reads TGCGCCAGCAGCCAAGTGGCTAGCGGGAGGGCCATTGAGCAGTTCTTC. This codes for CASSQVASGRAIEQFF.